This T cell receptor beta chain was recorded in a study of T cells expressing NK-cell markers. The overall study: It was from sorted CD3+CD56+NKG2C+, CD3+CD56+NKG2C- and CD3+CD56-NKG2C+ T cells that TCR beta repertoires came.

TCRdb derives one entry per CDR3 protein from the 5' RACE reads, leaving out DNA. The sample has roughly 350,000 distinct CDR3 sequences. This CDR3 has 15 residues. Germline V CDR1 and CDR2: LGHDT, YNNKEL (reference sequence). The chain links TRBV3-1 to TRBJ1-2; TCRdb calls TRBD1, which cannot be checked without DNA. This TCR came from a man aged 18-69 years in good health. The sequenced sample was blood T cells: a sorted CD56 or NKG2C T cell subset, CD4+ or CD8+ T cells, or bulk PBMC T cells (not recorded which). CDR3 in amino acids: CASSQGQGEAYGYTF.